The rows below give T cell receptor beta chains drawn from one sample of a study of beta chain features in type 1 diabetes. Here immunoSEQ multiplex PCR was the method, and the copy in TCRdb shows in-frame clones only, minus some. The table has around 350,000 clones, over 9.5% seen once. The sequenced sample consisted of naive CD4+ T cells from blood. The receptor source for this set is a man between 18 and 35 years old in good health. CDR3s include the opening cysteine and the closing phenylalanine or tryptophan.

v_gene,j_gene,CDR3aa
TRBV7-2,TRBJ1-3,CASSLGTGWGNTIYF
TRBV9,TRBJ2-2,CASSVGQGWNTGELFF
TRBV30,TRBJ2-5,CACQQGGETQYF
TRBV18,TRBJ2-7,CASSPDRAAYEQYF
TRBV7-9,TRBJ1-5,CASGLGNQPQHF
TRBV6-5,TRBJ2-3,CASRGTGGTDTQYF
TRBV29-1,TRBJ2-5,CSARLEQGAGETQYF
TRBV21-1,TRBJ2-7,CASSPQRPQGSYEQYF
TRBV7-9,TRBJ2-3,CASGPGTDTQYF
TRBV4-3,TRBJ2-2,CASSHSSYVGELFF
TRBV5-1,TRBJ1-5,CASSDGTSNQPQHF
TRBV19,TRBJ2-7,CASSIVARREQYF
TRBV4-2,TRBJ2-7,CASSQGRGTYEQYF
TRBV28,TRBJ2-4,CASSLRRQGANIQYF
TRBV11-2,TRBJ2-1,CASSSPIRTASSYNEQFF
TRBV7-9,TRBJ2-7,CASSLAGTSGGSYEQYF
TRBV11-2,TRBJ2-7,CASSLVALRSEQYF
TRBV9,TRBJ2-1,CASSVGTSVYNEQFF
TRBV28,TRBJ1-2,CASSLSWQANYGYTF
TRBV11-3,TRBJ2-1,CASETTTYNEQFF
TRBV30,TRBJ1-6,CAWTVYNSPLHF
TRBV19,TRBJ2-7,CASRNAGESNEQYF
TRBV29-1,TRBJ2-5,CSVDRGDSETQYF
TRBV28,TRBJ2-2,CASSPGLGNTGELFF
TRBV4-2,TRBJ2-1,CASSQGLAGKHNEQFF
TRBV15,TRBJ1-2,CATSNRDRGTYGYTF
TRBV15,TRBJ1-3,CATSRELTVAGNTIYF
TRBV2,TRBJ1-2,CASRDRSLYGYTF
TRBV30,TRBJ2-5,CAWTLRGVYETQYF
TRBV4-2,TRBJ2-7,CASSQLTGKLTYEQYF
TRBV7-2,TRBJ2-5,CASSLWGHLGETQYF
TRBV7-2,TRBJ2-7,CASSSGGTLYEQYF
TRBV30,TRBJ1-6,CAWTHGGSSYNSPLHF
TRBV5-8,TRBJ2-5,CASSFRKGQNQETQYF
TRBV6-5,TRBJ2-5,CASRLMTDRQETQYF
TRBV10-2,TRBJ1-5,CASSGGGWNQPQHF
TRBV20-1,TRBJ2-7,CSAQTRYEQYF
TRBV7-2,TRBJ2-3,CASSPHSGSGTDTQYF
TRBV6-5,TRBJ2-1,CASSYWASGSNEQFF
TRBV7-6,TRBJ2-3,CASMRLAGGGDTQYF